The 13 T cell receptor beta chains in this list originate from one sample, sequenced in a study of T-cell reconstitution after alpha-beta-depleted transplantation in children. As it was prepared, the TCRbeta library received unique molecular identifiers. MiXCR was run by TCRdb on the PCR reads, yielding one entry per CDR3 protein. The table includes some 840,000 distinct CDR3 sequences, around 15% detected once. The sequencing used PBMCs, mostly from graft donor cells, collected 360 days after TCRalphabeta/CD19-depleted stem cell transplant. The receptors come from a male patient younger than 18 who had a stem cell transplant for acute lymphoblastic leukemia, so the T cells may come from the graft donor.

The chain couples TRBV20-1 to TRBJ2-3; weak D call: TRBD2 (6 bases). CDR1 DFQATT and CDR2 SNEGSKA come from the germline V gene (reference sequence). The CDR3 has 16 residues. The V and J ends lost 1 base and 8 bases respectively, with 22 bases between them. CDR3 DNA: TGCAGTGCTAGAGTACCGGGAAGACGGCCCGGGAGTACGCAGTATTTT. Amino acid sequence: CSARVPGRRPGSTQYF.

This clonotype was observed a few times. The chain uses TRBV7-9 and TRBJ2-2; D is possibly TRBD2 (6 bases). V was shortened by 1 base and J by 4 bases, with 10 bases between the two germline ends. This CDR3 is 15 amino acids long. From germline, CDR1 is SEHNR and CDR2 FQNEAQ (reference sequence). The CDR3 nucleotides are TGTGCCAGCAGCTTAGATACTAGCCTCACCGGGGAGCTGTTTTTT. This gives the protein CASSLDTSLTGELFF.

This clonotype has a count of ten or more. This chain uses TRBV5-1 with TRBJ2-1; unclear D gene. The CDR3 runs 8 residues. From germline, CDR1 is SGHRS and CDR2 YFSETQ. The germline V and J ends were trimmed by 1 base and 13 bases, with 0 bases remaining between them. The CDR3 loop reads CASSLQFF. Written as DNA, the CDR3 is TGCGCCAGCAGCTTGCAGTTCTTC.

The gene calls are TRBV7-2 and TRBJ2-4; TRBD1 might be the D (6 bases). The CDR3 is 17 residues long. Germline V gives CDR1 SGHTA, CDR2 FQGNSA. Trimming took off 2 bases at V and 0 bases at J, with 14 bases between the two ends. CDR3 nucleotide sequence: TGTGCCAGCAGCTTACCGCCAGGGGCTATAGCCAAAAACATTCAGTACTTC. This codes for CASSLPPGAIAKNIQYF.

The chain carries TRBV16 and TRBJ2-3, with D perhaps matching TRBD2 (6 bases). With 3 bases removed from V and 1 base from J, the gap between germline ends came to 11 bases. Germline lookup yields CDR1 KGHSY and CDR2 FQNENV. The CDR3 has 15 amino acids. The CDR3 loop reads CASSHAGTRTDTQYF. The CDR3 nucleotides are TGTGCCAGCAGCCATGCGGGAACACGCACAGATACGCAGTATTTT.

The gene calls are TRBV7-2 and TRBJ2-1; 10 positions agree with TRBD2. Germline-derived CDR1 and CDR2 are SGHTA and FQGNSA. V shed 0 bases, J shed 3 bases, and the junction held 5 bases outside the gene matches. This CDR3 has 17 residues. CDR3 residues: CASSLASTSGIYNEQFF. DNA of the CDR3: TGTGCCAGCAGCTTAGCCTCAACTAGCGGGATCTACAATGAGCAGTTCTTC. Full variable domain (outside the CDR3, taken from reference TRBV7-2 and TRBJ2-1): GAGVSQSPSNKVTEKGKDVELRCDPISGHTALYWYRQSLGQGLEFLIYFQGNSAPDKSGLPSDRFSAERTGGSVSTLTIQRTQQEDSAVYLCASSLASTSGIYNEQFFGPGTRLTVL.

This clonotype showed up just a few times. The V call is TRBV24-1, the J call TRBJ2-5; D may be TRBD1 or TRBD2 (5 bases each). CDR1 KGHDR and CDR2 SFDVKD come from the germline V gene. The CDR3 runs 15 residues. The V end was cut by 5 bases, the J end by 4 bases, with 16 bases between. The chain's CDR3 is CATSGYCGGAETQYF. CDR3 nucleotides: TGTGCCACCAGTGGATATTGTGGGGGAGCAGAGACCCAGTACTTC.

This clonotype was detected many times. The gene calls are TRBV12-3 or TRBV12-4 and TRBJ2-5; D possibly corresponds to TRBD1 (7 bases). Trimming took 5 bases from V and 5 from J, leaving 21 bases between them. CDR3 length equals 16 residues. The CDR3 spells CASSPYRGAGQETQYF. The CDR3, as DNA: TGTGCCAGCAGTCCCTACAGGGGAGCGGGTCAGGAGACCCAGTACTTC.

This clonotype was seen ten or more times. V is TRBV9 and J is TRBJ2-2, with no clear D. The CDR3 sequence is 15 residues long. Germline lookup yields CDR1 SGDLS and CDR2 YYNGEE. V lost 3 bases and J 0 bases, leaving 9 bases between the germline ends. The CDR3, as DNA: TGTGCCAGCAGCGCAGACATAGCGAACACCGGGGAGCTGTTTTTT. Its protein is CASSADIANTGELFF.

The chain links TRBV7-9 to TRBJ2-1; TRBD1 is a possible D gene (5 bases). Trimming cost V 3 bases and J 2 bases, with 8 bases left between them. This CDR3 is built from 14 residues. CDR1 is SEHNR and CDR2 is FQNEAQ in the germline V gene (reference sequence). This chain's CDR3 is CASSFARAYNEQFF. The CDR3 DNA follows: TGTGCCAGCAGCTTTGCCAGGGCCTACAATGAGCAGTTCTTC.

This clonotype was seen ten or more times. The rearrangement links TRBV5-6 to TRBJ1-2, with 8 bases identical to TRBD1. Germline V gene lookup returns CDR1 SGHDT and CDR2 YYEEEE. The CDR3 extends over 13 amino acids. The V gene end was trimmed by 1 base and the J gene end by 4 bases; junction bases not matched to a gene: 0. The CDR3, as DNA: TGTGCCAGCAGCTTGCAGGGGGCCTATGGCTACACCTTC. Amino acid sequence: CASSLQGAYGYTF.

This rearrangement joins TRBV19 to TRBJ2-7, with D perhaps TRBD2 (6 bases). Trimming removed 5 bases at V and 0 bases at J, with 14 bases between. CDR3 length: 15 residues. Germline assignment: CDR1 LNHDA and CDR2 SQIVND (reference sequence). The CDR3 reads CASSSTWGVSYEQYF. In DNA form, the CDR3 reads TGTGCCAGTAGTTCCACATGGGGGGTCTCCTACGAGCAGTACTTC.

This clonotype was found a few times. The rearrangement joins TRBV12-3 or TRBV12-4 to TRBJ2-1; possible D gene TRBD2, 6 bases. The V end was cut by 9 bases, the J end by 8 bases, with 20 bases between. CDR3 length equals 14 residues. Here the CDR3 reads CASGSSDMYYEQFF. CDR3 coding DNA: TGTGCCAGTGGGTCTAGCGATATGTACTATGAGCAGTTCTTC.